The 13 T cell receptor beta chains reported below all come from one sample, sequenced in a study of shared clonotypes between healthy human individuals (dated by TCRdb to about 2020). Receptor libraries were prepared by the immunoSEQ multiplex PCR assay. TCRdb re-hosts the immuneACCESS table, in-frame sequences only. Its copies lack some clones; in the studies checked, an unresolved V gene accounts for under half of them, and the cause for the rest is not known. Counted in this sample were 2.5 million or so clones; around 94% of them appeared once. The ten largest clones take up under 0.15% of the sample. Sequencing used naive CD4+ T cells sorted from blood. Reading the label with the study, this specimen's cell subset or site is: CD45RA+ positively selected. Every receptor here comes from a young man in good health.

In its sample, this clone was seen once. V usage is TRBV28 and J usage is TRBJ1-1; a weak D match, TRBD1 (5 bases). The CDR3 has 13 residues. The germline gives CDR1 MDHEN, CDR2 SYDVKM. V lost 6 bases, J lost 0 bases, and 8 bases lay in between. CDR3 sequence (DNA): TGTGCCAGCAGAGGGGCGCTGAACACTGAAGCTTTCTTT. As protein: CASRGALNTEAFF.

V and J are TRBV29-1 and TRBJ2-7, with 7 nucleotides matching TRBD1. The CDR3 loop spans 14 amino acids. V lost 2 bases, J lost 4 bases, and 8 bases stayed unmatched. Germline V gene data show CDR1 as SQVTM and CDR2 as ANQGSEA. DNA of the CDR3: TGCAGCGTTGAATCGGGACAGAGTAATTACGAGCAGTACTTC. Protein product: CSVESGQSNYEQYF.

The rearrangement uses TRBV5-1 and TRBJ2-7; 9 bases line up with TRBD1. CDR3 length: 15 residues. Germline V lookup: CDR1 SGHRS, CDR2 YFSETQ. After removal of 3 bases from V and 5 bases from J, the junction contained 9 bases not matched to a gene. The CDR3 is CASSSGQGRIDEQYF. CDR3 bases: TGCGCCAGCAGCTCGGGACAGGGAAGGATCGACGAGCAGTACTTC. The entire variable domain, with the rest obtained from reference TRBV5-1 and TRBJ2-7, is as follows: KAGVTQTPRYLIKTRGQQVTLSCSPISGHRSVSWYQQTPGQGLQFLFEYFSETQRNKGNFPGRFSGRQFSNSRSEMNVSTLELGDSALYLCASSSGQGRIDEQYFGPGTRLTVT.

This sequence joins TRBV19 and TRBJ2-3, with 8 bases lining up with TRBD2. The CDR3 sequence is 18 residues long. With 3 bases clipped from V and 0 bases from J, the junction kept 11 bases outside the gene matches. The V gene's germline CDR1 is LNHDA and CDR2 SQIVND (reference sequence). CDR3 residues: CASSMGWTSPKSTDTQYF. In DNA form, the CDR3 reads TGTGCCAGTAGTATGGGGTGGACTAGCCCGAAAAGCACAGATACGCAGTATTTT.

V usage is TRBV10-3 and J usage is TRBJ1-4; D gene uncertain. CDR3 length: 12 amino acids. The germline V gene encodes CDR1 ENHRY and CDR2 SYGVKD. Trimming shortened V by 5 bases and J by 3 bases, and 4 bases separated the two germline ends. This CDR3 reads CAISSPNEKLFF. CDR3 nucleotides: TGTGCCATCAGTTCGCCTAATGAAAAACTGTTTTTT.

V gene TRBV30 combines with J gene TRBJ1-2; D uncertain. This CDR3 has 13 amino acids. Germline V gene sequence: CDR1 GTSNPN, CDR2 SVGIG (reference sequence). The germline V and J ends were trimmed by 5 bases and 5 bases, with 15 bases remaining between them. For the CDR3, the DNA is TGTGCCTGGGAGGGCGCGAGTAAATATGGCTACACCTTC. It specifies CAWEGASKYGYTF. The variable domain in full, with the rest retrieved from reference TRBV30 and TRBJ1-2, is SQTIHQWPATLVQPVGSPLSLECTVEGTSNPNLYWYRQAAGRGLQLLFYSVGIGQISSEVPQNLSASRPQDRQFILSSKKLLLSDSGFYLCAWEGASKYGYTFGSGTRLTVV.

The J gene is TRBJ2-5, the V gene TRBV11-2; 7 bases are a match to TRBD1. The CDR3 runs to 14 residues. Germline values: CDR1 SGHAT, CDR2 FQNNGV. The junction had 5 bases not matched to a gene; V was cut back by 5 bases and J by 2 bases. The CDR3 coding sequence is TGTGCCAGCAGCATACGACAGGGTCAAGAGACCCAGTACTTC. Amino acids: CASSIRQGQETQYF. The whole variable domain, remainder taken from reference TRBV11-2 and TRBJ2-5, is EAGVAQSPRYKIIEKRQSVAFWCNPISGHATLYWYQQILGQGPKLLIQFQNNGVVDDSQLPKDRFSAERLKGVDSTLKIQPAKLEDSAVYLCASSIRQGQETQYFGPGTRLLVL.

The chain recombines TRBV5-1 with TRBJ1-2; the match to TRBD1 covers 8 bases. Germline CDR1 is SGHRS and CDR2 is YFSETQ. The junction had 13 bases not matched to a gene; V was cut back by 0 bases and J by 6 bases. The CDR3 loop spans 17 amino acids. The CDR3 sequence: CASSLEGSQTGAHGYTF. The CDR3 bases are TGCGCCAGCAGCTTGGAGGGATCACAGACAGGGGCGCATGGCTACACCTTC.

The chain links TRBV10-3 to TRBJ2-1, with D unresolved. The germline V gene encodes CDR1 ENHRY and CDR2 SYGVKD. Trimming removed 3 bases from V and 6 bases from J, with 9 bases in between. The CDR3 has 13 amino acids. Here the CDR3 DNA reads TGTGCCATCAGTGAAGATAGCTTCAATGAGCAGTTCTTC. Its protein product is CAISEDSFNEQFF.

The V gene is TRBV9, the J gene TRBJ1-1; no clear D gene. V lost 4 bases and J lost 0, with 10 bases in between. From germline, CDR1 is SGDLS and CDR2 YYNGEE. The CDR3 is 14 residues long. The CDR3 coding sequence is TGTGCCAGCAGCCTTAGGCCCATGAACACTGAAGCTTTCTTT. Translating gives CASSLRPMNTEAFF.

The rearrangement joins TRBV6-6 to TRBJ2-1; 9 nucleotides line up with TRBD2. This CDR3 region has 14 residues. With V trimmed by 5 bases and J by 6 bases, 5 bases remained unmatched. Germline CDR1 reads MNHNY; CDR2 reads SVGAGI (reference sequence). The DNA for the CDR3 is TGTGCCAGCAGTCTGTCGACTAGCGGCAATGAGCAGTTCTTC. Its translation is CASSLSTSGNEQFF.

The chain carries TRBV2 and TRBJ2-3; D may be TRBD2 (5 bases). Germline CDR1 SNHLY, CDR2 FYNNEI. CDR3 size: 13 residues. The V and J ends lost 7 bases and 4 bases respectively, with 12 bases between them. Written as DNA, the CDR3 is TGTGCCAGCATACTTACTAGGGCAGATACGCAGTATTTT. Translated, it gives CASILTRADTQYF.

On this clone: This may be a read error: a much more frequent sequence differs by one nucleotide. The V gene is TRBV25-1, the J gene TRBJ2-5; D is uncertain. Germline V gives CDR1 MGHDK, CDR2 SYGVNS. V lost 2 bases and J lost 7, with 2 bases in between. This CDR3 is 10 amino acids long. CDR3 residues: CASSEGTQYF. The DNA of the CDR3 is TGTGCCAGCAGTGAAGGGACCCAGTACTTC.